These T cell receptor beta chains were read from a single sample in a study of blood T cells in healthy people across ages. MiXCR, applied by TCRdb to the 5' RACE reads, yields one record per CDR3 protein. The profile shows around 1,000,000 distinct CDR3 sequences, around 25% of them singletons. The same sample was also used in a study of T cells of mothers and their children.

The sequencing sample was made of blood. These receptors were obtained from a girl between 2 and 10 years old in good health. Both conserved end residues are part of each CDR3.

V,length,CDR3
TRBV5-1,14,CASTPSGVHNEQFF
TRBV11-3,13,CATQGPGSSPLHF
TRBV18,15,CASSPRDKAPETQYF
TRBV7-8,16,CASSLGLVGSSYEQYF
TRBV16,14,CASNPVATNEKLFF
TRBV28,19,CASSSTGSLDFSGANVLTF
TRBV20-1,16,CSARGLAGSTTYEQYF
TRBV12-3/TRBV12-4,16,CASSFTGGTSYNEQFF
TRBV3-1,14,CASSPGPQEALQYF
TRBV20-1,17,CSARDRASGGLYSEQFF
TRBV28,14,CASRPPGGIETQYF
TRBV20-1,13,CSALRTSAHEQYF
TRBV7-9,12,CASSPGSCEQYF
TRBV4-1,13,CAGSQKRDQPQHF
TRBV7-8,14,CASSLGTWPDTQYF
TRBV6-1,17,CASSPSTSGGASQTQYF
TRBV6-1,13,CASSGDLSGELFF